The clone carrying this TCR beta chain was counted once. Clones were read by immunoSEQ multiplex PCR, and TCRdb kept only the in-frame ones, dropping some. The profile covers roughly 160,000 clones, with approximately 85% appearing a single time and 5.4% taken by the ten largest. The data derive from a study of blood T cell repertoires in COVID-19. Germline lookup yields CDR1 SGHVS and CDR2 FNYEAQ. V trimming: 8 bases; J trimming: 6 bases; junction bases outside the gene matches: 10. The CDR3 covers 15 residues. Sequencing input: peripheral blood. The genes are TRBV7-6 and TRBJ2-1, with 10 bases that match TRBD2. The receptor was derived from a woman aged 45-59 years with COVID-19, enrolled during active disease. The DNA of the CDR3 is TGTGCCAGCCGGTCCTCTAGCGGGGGAGGCAATGAGCAGTTCTTC. As protein: CASRSSSGGGNEQFF. The full variable domain, rest sourced from reference TRBV7-6 and TRBJ2-1, is GAGVSQSPRYKVTKRGQDVALRCDPISGHVSLYWYRQALGQGPEFLTYFNYEAQQDKSGLPNDRFSAERPEGSISTLTIQRTEQRDSAMYRCASRSSSGGGNEQFFGPGTRLTVL.